A single sample is the source of the 23 T cell receptor beta chains below, sequenced in a study of blood T cell repertoires in COVID-19. TCRdb's copy holds only in-frame clones and misses some; the assay was immunoSEQ multiplex PCR. The table shows approximately 220,000 clones, with 80% occurring only once. The sample was PBMCs or T cells enriched from blood (not recorded which). The receptors derive from a woman aged 40 to 50 with acute COVID-19.

The chain combines TRBV19 with TRBJ1-5, with unresolved D. Germline CDR1 LNHDA, CDR2 SQIVND (reference sequence). The CDR3 runs to 15 residues. With 7 bases removed from V and 4 bases from J, the gap between germline ends came to 17 bases. CDR3 loop: CASTEETSPNQPQHF. In DNA, the CDR3 is TGTGCCAGTACGGAGGAGACGTCCCCTAATCAGCCCCAGCATTTT.

Within the sample, this clone is medium-sized. The chain links TRBV6-1 to TRBJ1-5; tentative D call: TRBD1 (6 bases). Trimming took 0 bases from V and 4 from J, leaving 10 bases between them. Germline lookup yields CDR1 MNHNS and CDR2 SASEGT. The CDR3 runs 15 residues. DNA for the CDR3: TGTGCCAGCAGTGAAGCCGGACAGCAAAATCAGCCCCAGCATTTT. It translates to CASSEAGQQNQPQHF.

The CDR3 loop is CASSPPSSGARRETQYF. The DNA of the CDR3 is TGTGCCAGCTCACCACCGTCCAGTGGGGCGAGGCGAGAGACCCAGTACTTC. The chain recombines TRBV18 with TRBJ2-5, with a weak D call TRBD1 (5 bases). The germline V gene has CDR1 KGHSH and CDR2 LQKENI. There are 17 residues in the CDR3. V lost 0 bases and J 4 bases, leaving 18 bases between the germline ends. Together with reference TRBV18 and TRBJ2-5, the CDR3 gives the full variable domain: NAGVMQNPRHLVRRRGQEARLRCSPMKGHSHVYWYRQLPEEGLKFMVYLQKENIIDESGMPKERFSAEFPKEGPSILRIQQVVRGDSAAYFCASSPPSSGARRETQYFGPGTRLLVL.

This rearrangement joins TRBV30 to TRBJ2-2; no clear D. CDR3 length equals 11 residues. Germline values: CDR1 GTSNPN, CDR2 SVGIG (reference sequence). The CDR3 nucleotides read TGTGCTGTCATGAGCACCGGGGAGCTGTTTTTT. Translation: CAVMSTGELFF.

This clone is a singleton in its sample. This sequence joins TRBV10-2 and TRBJ2-7, with TRBD1 matching over 7 bases. With 6 bases clipped from V and 0 bases from J, the junction kept 14 bases outside the gene matches. This CDR3 contains 17 residues. In germline, CDR1 is WSHSY, CDR2 SAAADI. CDR3 region: CASREDRAYRSSYEQYF. CDR3 nucleotide sequence: TGCGCCAGCAGAGAAGACAGGGCGTACAGGAGCTCCTACGAGCAGTACTTC.

The rearrangement links TRBV7-8 to TRBJ1-1, with a possible D match to TRBD1 (5 bases). The germline V gene has CDR1 SGHVS and CDR2 FQNEAQ. This CDR3 is 13 amino acids long. V dropped 5 bases and J dropped 4 bases, with 11 bases sitting between them. CDR3 residues: CASSPGGATEAFF. Written as DNA, the CDR3 is TGTGCCAGCAGCCCCGGAGGGGCCACTGAAGCTTTCTTT.

The V call is TRBV19, the J call TRBJ1-2; 10 bases align to TRBD1. The junction had 13 bases not matched to a gene; V was cut back by 6 bases and J by 6 bases. CDR1 is LNHDA and CDR2 is SQIVND in the germline V gene (reference sequence). CDR3 length: 16 residues. CDR3 region: CASSPGTGAPQNGYTF. As DNA, the CDR3 is TGTGCCAGTAGCCCAGGGACAGGGGCTCCTCAGAATGGCTACACCTTC.

CDR3: CASSYRASFSYEQYF. CDR3 sequence (DNA): TGTGCCAGCAGTTACAGGGCTAGCTTCTCCTACGAGCAGTACTTC. This rearrangement joins TRBV6-2 or TRBV6-3 to TRBJ2-7, with a possible D match to TRBD2 (5 bases). CDR1 is MNHEY, CDR2 SVGEGT, per germline. The CDR3 sequence is 15 residues long. The V and J ends lost 2 bases and 0 bases respectively, with 11 bases between them.

This clone was counted between two and nine times. The chain employs TRBV7-3 and TRBJ2-7; a possible D gene is TRBD1 (6 bases). Germline V gene data show CDR1 as SGHTA and CDR2 as FQGTGA. The CDR3 totals 12 residues. V gave up 10 bases and J gave up 6 bases, with 16 bases separating them. The CDR3 region has the DNA TGTGCCACTCGACCCCCCAGGGGCGAGCAGTACTTC. It is translated as CATRPPRGEQYF.

The rearrangement joins TRBV19 to TRBJ2-3, with TRBD2 matching over 9 bases. Germline loops: CDR1 LNHDA, CDR2 SQIVND (reference sequence). With 6 bases clipped from V and 4 bases from J, the junction kept 5 bases outside the gene matches. This CDR3 has 14 residues. CDR3 amino acids: CASSLAGAADTQYF. DNA for the CDR3: TGTGCCAGTAGCTTAGCGGGAGCAGCAGATACGCAGTATTTT.

A few counts support this clone. The chain recombines TRBV19 with TRBJ2-7, with TRBD2 matching over 7 bases. With V trimmed by 6 bases and J by 0 bases, 8 bases remained unmatched. The CDR3 consists of 15 residues. The V gene's germline CDR1 is LNHDA and CDR2 SQIVND (reference sequence). CDR3 DNA sequence: TGTGCCAGTAGCAGCGGGACCTTTAGCTCCTACGAGCAGTACTTC. Amino acid sequence: CASSSGTFSSYEQYF.

The gene calls are TRBV2 and TRBJ1-6; the D gene is possibly TRBD1 (5 bases). Germline V gene lookup returns CDR1 SNHLY and CDR2 FYNNEI. This CDR3 has 14 residues. Trimming shortened V by 2 bases and J by 7 bases, and 9 bases separated the two germline ends. CDR3 sequence: CASSEQGRNSPLHF. For the CDR3, the DNA is TGTGCCAGCAGTGAACAGGGTCGGAATTCACCCCTCCACTTT.

The CDR3 DNA sequence: TGTGCCAGCATCGGACAGGGGAATGGCTACACCTTC. As protein: CASIGQGNGYTF. The chain recombines TRBV28 with TRBJ1-2, with 9 bases lining up with TRBD1. Germline V gene lookup returns CDR1 MDHEN and CDR2 SYDVKM. The V segment lost 7 bases and the J segment 6 bases; nucleotides outside the gene matches: 3. The length of the CDR3 is 12 residues.

The sample holds one count of this clone. The rearrangement uses TRBV10-2 and TRBJ2-3; 12 bases map to TRBD2. Germline loops: CDR1 WSHSY, CDR2 SAAADI. This CDR3 is 16 amino acids long. Trimming removed 7 bases from V and 3 bases from J; junction bases left unmatched: 8. CDR3 nucleotide sequence: TGCGCCAGCACCCCTAGCGGGAGGGCCCGGACAGATACGCAGTATTTT. The encoded protein is CASTPSGRARTDTQYF.

The chain links TRBV28 to TRBJ1-6; D uncertain. The V gene's germline CDR1 is MDHEN and CDR2 SYDVKM. Trimming removed 6 bases from V and 11 bases from J, with 11 bases in between. This CDR3 has 12 amino acids. For the CDR3, the DNA is TGTGCCAGCAGCCTGACAAGGCCACCCCTCCACTTT. It is translated as CASSLTRPPLHF.

This rearrangement joins TRBV19 to TRBJ1-2; D is perhaps TRBD1 (5 bases). This CDR3 is 15 amino acids long. Deletions cut 3 bases from V and 4 bases from J, with 15 bases between. Per germline, CDR1 LNHDA and CDR2 SQIVND (reference sequence). The CDR3 coding sequence is TGTGCCAGTAGTATCACCGTGACAGAAGCCTATGGCTACACCTTC. Protein sequence: CASSITVTEAYGYTF.

This chain uses TRBV5-1 with TRBJ2-1; D perhaps matches TRBD2 (7 bases). The V end was cut by 3 bases, the J end by 5 bases, with 12 bases between. Germline loops: CDR1 SGHRS, CDR2 YFSETQ. There are 14 residues in the CDR3. CDR3 bases: TGCGCCAGCAGCTCGGGGGGCCTTAACAATGAGCAGTTCTTC. Amino acid sequence: CASSSGGLNNEQFF.

The chain uses TRBV2 and TRBJ2-7, with D unresolved. The CDR3 runs to 9 residues. The germline V gene has CDR1 SNHLY and CDR2 FYNNEI. The V end was cut by 7 bases, the J end by 6 bases, with 4 bases between. The CDR3 region has the DNA TGTGCCAGCAACAGCGAGCAGTACTTC. Amino acids: CASNSEQYF.

The genes are TRBV10-3 and TRBJ1-1; 9 nucleotides match TRBD1. The CDR3 has 14 amino acids. After removal of 7 bases from V and 2 bases from J, the junction contained 5 bases not matched to a gene. Germline CDR1 is ENHRY and CDR2 is SYGVKD. CDR3 nucleotides: TGTGCCATCACCCCGGGACAGGGAAACACTGAAGCTTTCTTT. Translated: CAITPGQGNTEAFF.

The CDR3 region has the DNA TGTGCCAGCAGCTCCTTCAGGGTAGACCAGCCCCAGCATTTT. Encoded protein: CASSSFRVDQPQHF. The rearrangement uses TRBV7-2 and TRBJ1-5; tentatively, D is TRBD1 (5 bases). This CDR3 is 14 amino acids long. Germline V lookup: CDR1 SGHTA, CDR2 FQGNSA. V was clipped by 4 bases and J by 7 bases, with 14 bases between them.

The chain joins TRBV28 to TRBJ1-5; a possible D gene is TRBD1 (6 bases). In germline, CDR1 is MDHEN, CDR2 SYDVKM. This CDR3 contains 16 residues. The V end was cut by 4 bases, the J end by 2 bases, with 15 bases between. In nucleotides, the CDR3 is TGTGCCAGCAGTTCGGGACAAAAAGTCGGCAATCAGCCCCAGCATTTT. It codes for CASSSGQKVGNQPQHF.

The chain combines TRBV28 with TRBJ1-5, with D maybe TRBD1 (5 bases). This CDR3 is built from 18 residues. CDR1 and CDR2 from the germline V gene are MDHEN and SYDVKM. With 3 bases removed from V and 0 bases from J, the gap between germline ends came to 18 bases. As DNA, the CDR3 is TGTGCCAGCAGTTTTAACAGGAAGGTGGAAAATAGCAATCAGCCCCAGCATTTT. Its protein product is CASSFNRKVENSNQPQHF.

The rearrangement joins TRBV9 to TRBJ2-5; unclear D gene. The germline gives CDR1 SGDLS, CDR2 YYNGEE. This CDR3 spans 16 amino acids. V lost 0 bases and J 1 base, leaving 13 bases between the germline ends. CDR3 in amino acids: CASSVGARTFQETQYF. CDR3 bases: TGTGCCAGCAGCGTAGGGGCCAGAACCTTCCAAGAGACCCAGTACTTC.